This T cell receptor (beta chain) was captured in a study of blood T cell repertoires in COVID-19. Sequencing used immunoSEQ multiplex PCR; TCRdb keeps in-frame clones, though not all of them. The table lists 200,000 to 300,000 clones, approximately 80% of them singletons, with around 2.4% in the top ten. The V end was cut by 0 bases, the J end by 0 bases, with 7 bases between. From germline, CDR1 is SGHRS and CDR2 YFSETQ. There are 16 residues in the CDR3. This clone has just a few counts. This TCR was sampled from a middle-aged man who had recovered from COVID-19. The specimen was peripheral blood. This rearrangement joins TRBV5-1 to TRBJ2-6; D gene ambiguous. The CDR3: CASSLVSRSGANVLTF. DNA for the CDR3: TGCGCCAGCAGCTTGGTATCCCGCTCTGGGGCCAACGTCCTGACTTTC.